This T cell receptor beta chain was captured by sequencing in a study of blood T cell repertoires in COVID-19 (TCRdb year 2020). Broadly, across the study: Collaborator samples came from the United States, Italy and Spain and covered acute and convalescent phases of COVID-19. Where available, HLA class I and class II types were obtained from metadata supplied by the sample provider rather than from assay-based typing. A de-identified subject ID, COVID-19 status, age in years and sex were almost always included in the sample metadata. The prospective study material was composed of cDNA or gDNA derived from T cells, B-cell-depleted T cells, or PBMCs. The repertoires were released in a freely available public database intended as a resource for research on the immune response to SARS-CoV-2. The dataset comprised deeply sampled blood TCRbeta repertoires from subjects exposed to, actively infected with, or recovered from COVID-19. The samples were drawn from two sources: the first 160 participants of the ongoing ImmuneRACE study, and 1,200 or so subjects contributed by 6 global collaborators.

TCRbeta CDR3 regions were amplified from genomic DNA by means of the immunoSEQ Assay, a bias-controlled multiplex PCR. On the authors' methods: Within the assay, amplification of reference gene primers was used to estimate how many nucleated cells each sample contained. To quantify the absolute abundance of each unique TCRbeta CDR3 rearrangement, sequence reads were collapsed and filtered. For each sample, productive Simpson clonality was calculated as the square root of Simpson's diversity index over productive rearrangements. Entries here come from immuneACCESS through TCRdb and include only in-frame sequences with V and J called. Some clones fail to appear in such tables; in the studies checked, an unresolved V gene covers under half of the shortfall, and the cause of the remainder is unknown. V and J calls and clone size come straight from that table; D and trimming were deduced from the DNA. This sample comprises roughly 75,000 clones, roughly four fifths of them detected only once. 28% of the sample rests with the top ten.

Here is what the overall study found, with its caveats: Clinical and demographic metadata were provided uncurated, with the amount varying by source and participant.

Taken from cysteine to phenylalanine, the CDR3 has 17 residues. Left in the record is the CDR3 DNA by itself, 51 bases read in frame from the first base. The germline V gene yields SGDLS for CDR1 and YYNGEE for CDR2. From V the trimming removes 3 bases and from J it removes 0 bases, while the gene matches leave 9 bases of the junction unaccounted for. As to this clone: The specificity of this receptor is unknown. Per-base qualities were not stored, and no clone one base away is much larger.

Each collaborating institution followed its own protocols to collect whole blood in K2EDTA tubes. For TCRbeta analysis, collaborator samples were shipped as frozen whole blood, as isolated PBMCs, or as DNA extracted from either sample type. The sequence is built from TRBV9 and TRBJ2-7; 10 nucleotides in the junction match TRBD1. Specimen: peripheral blood. This clonotype was sampled from a man in his 70s with acute or convalescent COVID-19. The CDR3: CASSEHFRTGGSYEQYF. The sequenced DNA is TGTGCCAGCAGCGAGCACTTCCGGACAGGGGGCTCCTACGAGCAGTACTTC. Reference TRBV9 and TRBJ2-7 genes cover what lies past the CDR3, so the full variable domain is DSGVTQTPKHLITATGQRVTLRCSPRSGDLSVYWYQQSLDQGLQFLIQYYNGEERAKGNILERFSAQQFPDLHSELNLSSLELGDSALYFCASSEHFRTGGSYEQYFGPGTRLTVT.